The rows below give T cell receptor beta chains drawn from one sample of a study of T cell changes during pregnancy in multiple sclerosis. Method: immunoSEQ multiplex PCR; TCRdb's copy keeps in-frame clones and lacks some. The table includes about 93,000 clones, about 92% detected once. This sample comprised peripheral blood, obtained after pregnancy. Receptor source: a female donor with multiple sclerosis, enrolled in a pregnancy study. CDR3s leave out the opening cysteine and the closing phenylalanine or tryptophan.

j_gene: TRBJ2-3
v_gene: TRBV21-1
CDR3aa: ASTRETDTQY

j_gene: TRBJ2-7
v_gene: TRBV7-8
CDR3aa: ASSFTSGDTYEQY

j_gene: TRBJ1-3
v_gene: TRBV6-6
CDR3aa: ASSYRTGPGNTIY

j_gene: TRBJ2-7
v_gene: TRBV19
CDR3aa: ASSENPHSYEQY

j_gene: TRBJ2-2
v_gene: TRBV5-4
CDR3aa: ASSRDRGDSGELF

j_gene: TRBJ1-1
v_gene: TRBV6-5
CDR3aa: ASSRALGGNEAF

j_gene: TRBJ2-1
v_gene: TRBV29-1
CDR3aa: SVEGPTSGDNEQF

j_gene: TRBJ1-5
v_gene: TRBV5-6
CDR3aa: ASSLRQGWDQPQH

j_gene: TRBJ2-1
v_gene: TRBV27
CDR3aa: ASNLAGAPYNEQF

j_gene: TRBJ2-1
v_gene: TRBV9
CDR3aa: ASSVSSLSHNEQF

j_gene: TRBJ2-1
v_gene: TRBV30
CDR3aa: AWSVLRGWGNEQF

j_gene: TRBJ2-3
v_gene: TRBV4-3
CDR3aa: ASSLHRTSGGADTQY

j_gene: TRBJ2-3
v_gene: TRBV14
CDR3aa: ASSQERGGLRDTQY

j_gene: TRBJ2-7
v_gene: TRBV6-1
CDR3aa: ASNSGHGSSYEQY

j_gene: TRBJ2-5
v_gene: TRBV7-3
CDR3aa: ASSLRAGEETQY

j_gene: TRBJ2-7
v_gene: TRBV5-1
CDR3aa: ASSGGQTYEQY

j_gene: TRBJ2-3
v_gene: TRBV4-2
CDR3aa: ASSQAAGAGDTQY

j_gene: TRBJ2-7
v_gene: TRBV5-5
CDR3aa: ASSLDLLRDRSYEQY

j_gene: TRBJ1-2
v_gene: TRBV6-5
CDR3aa: ASSYSGHRRNYGYT

j_gene: TRBJ1-1
v_gene: TRBV30
CDR3aa: AWRQGGQNTEAF

j_gene: TRBJ2-7
v_gene: TRBV20-1
CDR3aa: SARLVGEQY

j_gene: TRBJ1-1
v_gene: TRBV19
CDR3aa: ASSSIMGGTGGADTEAF

j_gene: TRBJ2-3
v_gene: TRBV9
CDR3aa: ASSVGGTSAVSETQY

j_gene: TRBJ2-1
v_gene: TRBV4-3
CDR3aa: ASSQVVWRAGGINNEQF

j_gene: TRBJ1-5
v_gene: TRBV18
CDR3aa: ASSNRENQPQH

j_gene: TRBJ2-7
v_gene: TRBV11-2
CDR3aa: ASSLSEALDGSYEQY

j_gene: TRBJ2-1
v_gene: TRBV10-1
CDR3aa: ASRKREPRGNEQF

j_gene: TRBJ2-3
v_gene: TRBV5-8
CDR3aa: ASSLAWRGTQY

j_gene: TRBJ2-6
v_gene: TRBV2
CDR3aa: ASSRGLAGSPPGANVLT

j_gene: TRBJ1-4
v_gene: TRBV4-3
CDR3aa: ASSQVTGGADEKLF

j_gene: TRBJ2-5
v_gene: TRBV6-5
CDR3aa: ASGAGGETQY

j_gene: TRBJ1-5
v_gene: TRBV10-3
CDR3aa: AISVENNQPQH

j_gene: TRBJ2-7
v_gene: TRBV21-1
CDR3aa: ASGRTGCSYEQY

j_gene: TRBJ2-3
v_gene: TRBV7-2
CDR3aa: ASSLPGGLAGTDTQY

j_gene: TRBJ1-5
v_gene: TRBV30
CDR3aa: AWSVRGAQNQPQH

j_gene: TRBJ1-5
v_gene: TRBV6-1
CDR3aa: ASRATASVAQPQH

j_gene: TRBJ1-2
v_gene: TRBV6-1
CDR3aa: ASTLEGGYYGYT